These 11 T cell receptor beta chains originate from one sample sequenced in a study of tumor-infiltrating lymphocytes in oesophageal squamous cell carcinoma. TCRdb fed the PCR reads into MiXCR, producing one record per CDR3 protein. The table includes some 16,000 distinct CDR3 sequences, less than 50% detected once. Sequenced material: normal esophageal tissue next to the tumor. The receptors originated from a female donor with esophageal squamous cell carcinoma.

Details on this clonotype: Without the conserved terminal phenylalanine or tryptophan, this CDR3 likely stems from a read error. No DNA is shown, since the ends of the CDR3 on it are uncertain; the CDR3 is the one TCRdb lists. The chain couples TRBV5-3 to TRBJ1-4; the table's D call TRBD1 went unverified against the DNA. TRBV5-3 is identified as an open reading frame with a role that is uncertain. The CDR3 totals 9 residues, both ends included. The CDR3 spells CASSPHATG.

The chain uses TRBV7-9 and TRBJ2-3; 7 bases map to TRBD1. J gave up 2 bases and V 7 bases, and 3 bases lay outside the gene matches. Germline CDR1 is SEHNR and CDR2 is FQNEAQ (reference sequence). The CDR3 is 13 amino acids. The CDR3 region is CASKDRNTDTQYF. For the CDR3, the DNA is TGTGCCAGCAAGGACAGGAACACAGATACGCAGTATTTT.

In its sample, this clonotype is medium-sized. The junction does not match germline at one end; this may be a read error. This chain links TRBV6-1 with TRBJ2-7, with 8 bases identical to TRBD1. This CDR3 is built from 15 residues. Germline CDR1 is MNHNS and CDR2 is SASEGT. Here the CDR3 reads CASREGDRGSYEQYF. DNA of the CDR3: TGTGCCAGCAGGGAAGGAGACAGGGGATCCTACGAGCAGTACTTC.

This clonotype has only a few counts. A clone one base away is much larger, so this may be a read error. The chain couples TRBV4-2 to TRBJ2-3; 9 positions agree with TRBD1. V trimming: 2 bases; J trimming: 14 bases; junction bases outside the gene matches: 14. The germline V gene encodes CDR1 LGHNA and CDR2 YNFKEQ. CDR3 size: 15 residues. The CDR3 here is CASSQRGQGTGELYF. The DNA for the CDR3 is TGTGCCAGCAGCCAACGAGGACAGGGGACCGGGGAGCTGTATTTT.

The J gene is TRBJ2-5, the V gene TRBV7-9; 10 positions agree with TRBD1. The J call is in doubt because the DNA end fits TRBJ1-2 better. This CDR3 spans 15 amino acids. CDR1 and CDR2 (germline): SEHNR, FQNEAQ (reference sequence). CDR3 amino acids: CASSLGRGQGEGYTF. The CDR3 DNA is TGTGCCAGCAGCTTAGGACGAGGACAGGGGGAAGGCTACACCTTC.

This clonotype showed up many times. The CDR3 sequence: CASSLGGNTIYF. In DNA form, the CDR3 reads TGTGCCAGCAGTCTAGGAGGAAACACCATATATTTT. V usage is TRBV6-1 and J usage is TRBJ1-3; D not resolved. Trimming stripped 5 bases from V and 4 bases from J, with 6 bases between. The CDR3 is 12 residues long. Germline-derived CDR1 and CDR2 are MNHNS and SASEGT.

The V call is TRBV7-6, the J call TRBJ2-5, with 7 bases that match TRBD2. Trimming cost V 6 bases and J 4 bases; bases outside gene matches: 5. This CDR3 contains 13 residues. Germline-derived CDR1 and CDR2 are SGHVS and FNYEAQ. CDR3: CASSSGGGETQYF. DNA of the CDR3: TGTGCCAGCAGTAGTGGGGGGGGAGAGACCCAGTACTTC.

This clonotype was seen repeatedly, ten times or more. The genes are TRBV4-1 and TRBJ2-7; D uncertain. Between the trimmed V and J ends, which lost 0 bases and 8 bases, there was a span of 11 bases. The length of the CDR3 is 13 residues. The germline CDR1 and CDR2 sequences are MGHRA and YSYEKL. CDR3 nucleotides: TGCGCCAGCAGCCAAGATTCTACCCTTCAGCAGTACTTC. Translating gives CASSQDSTLQQYF.

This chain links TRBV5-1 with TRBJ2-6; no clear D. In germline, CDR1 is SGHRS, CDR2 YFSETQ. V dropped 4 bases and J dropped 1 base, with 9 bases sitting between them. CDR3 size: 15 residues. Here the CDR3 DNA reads TGCGCCAGCAGCCTTGGGAATTCTGGGGCCAACGTCCTGACTTTC. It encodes CASSLGNSGANVLTF.

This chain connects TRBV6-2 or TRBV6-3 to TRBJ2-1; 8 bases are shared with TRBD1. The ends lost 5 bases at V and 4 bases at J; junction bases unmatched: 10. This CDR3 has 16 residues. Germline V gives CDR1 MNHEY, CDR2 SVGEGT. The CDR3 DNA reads TGTGCCAGCAGTGAATATCTGACAGGGGTGTACAATGAGCAGTTCTTC. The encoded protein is CASSEYLTGVYNEQFF.

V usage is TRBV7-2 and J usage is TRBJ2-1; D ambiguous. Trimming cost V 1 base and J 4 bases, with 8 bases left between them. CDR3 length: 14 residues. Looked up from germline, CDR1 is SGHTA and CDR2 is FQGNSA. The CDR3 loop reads CASSLEQIYNEQFF. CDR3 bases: TGTGCCAGCAGCTTAGAACAGATATACAATGAGCAGTTCTTC.